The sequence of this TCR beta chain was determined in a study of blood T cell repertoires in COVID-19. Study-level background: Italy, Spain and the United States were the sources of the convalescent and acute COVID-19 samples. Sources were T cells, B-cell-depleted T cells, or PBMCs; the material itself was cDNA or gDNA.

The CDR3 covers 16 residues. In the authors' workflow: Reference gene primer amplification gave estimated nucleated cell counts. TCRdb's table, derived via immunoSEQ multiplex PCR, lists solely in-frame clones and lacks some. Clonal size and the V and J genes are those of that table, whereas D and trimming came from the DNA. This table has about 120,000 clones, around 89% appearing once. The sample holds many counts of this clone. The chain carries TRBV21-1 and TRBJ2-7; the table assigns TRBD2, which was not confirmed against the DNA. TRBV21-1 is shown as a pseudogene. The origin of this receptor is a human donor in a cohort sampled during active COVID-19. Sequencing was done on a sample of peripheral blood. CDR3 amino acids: CASSKVGGHSGYEQYF. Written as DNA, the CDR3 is TGTGCCAGCAGCAAAGTAGGCGGACATAGCGGCTACGAGCAGTACTTC.